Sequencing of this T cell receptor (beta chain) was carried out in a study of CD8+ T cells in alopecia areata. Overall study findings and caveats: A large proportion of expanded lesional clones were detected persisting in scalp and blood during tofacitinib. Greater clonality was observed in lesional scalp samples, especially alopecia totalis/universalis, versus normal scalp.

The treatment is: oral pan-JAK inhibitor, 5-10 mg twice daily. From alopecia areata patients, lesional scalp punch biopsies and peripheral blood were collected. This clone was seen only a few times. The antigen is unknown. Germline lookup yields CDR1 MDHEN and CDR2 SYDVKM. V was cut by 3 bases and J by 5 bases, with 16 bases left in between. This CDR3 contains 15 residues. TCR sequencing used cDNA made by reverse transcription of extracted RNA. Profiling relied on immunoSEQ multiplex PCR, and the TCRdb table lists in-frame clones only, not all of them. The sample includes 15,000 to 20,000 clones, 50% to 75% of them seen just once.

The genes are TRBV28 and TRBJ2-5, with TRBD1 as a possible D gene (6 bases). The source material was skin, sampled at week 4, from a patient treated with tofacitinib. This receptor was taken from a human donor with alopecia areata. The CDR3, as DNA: TGTGCCAGCAGTTTTGGATCAGGGGAGAGGGAGACCCAGTACTTC. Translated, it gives CASSFGSGERETQYF.